The rows below give T cell receptor beta chains drawn from one sample of a study of metastatic and nonmetastatic thyroid tumors. TCRdb re-called the PCR reads via MiXCR. The data contain tens of thousands of clones, around 22% of them singletons. The sequenced sample consisted of blood. The source is a female donor with papillary thyroid cancer or a benign thyroid nodule (not recorded which). Some clones in this sample may be carry-over from other donors' samples. Each CDR3 is given with its conserved first and last residue. Fields, in order: CDR3 length, D gene, V gene, clone size, J gene, CDR3 protein, CDR3 DNA. The D gene is left open where the match is weak. The size field is filled for only some rows; it gives once, few, many or a size class.

cdr3_length: 11; d_call: NA; v_call: TRBV3-1; clone_size: NA; j_call: TRBJ2-7; cdr3_aa: CANRGPYEQYF; cdr3_nt: TGTGCCAACAGAGGACCCTACGAGCAGTACTTC
cdr3_length: 13; d_call: TRBD2; v_call: TRBV2; clone_size: many; j_call: TRBJ2-5; cdr3_aa: CASSERETETQYF; cdr3_nt: TGTGCCAGCAGTGAGCGGGAGACGGAGACCCAGTACTTC
cdr3_length: 13; d_call: NA; v_call: TRBV30; clone_size: medium-sized; j_call: TRBJ1-2; cdr3_aa: CAWSRDRPYGYTF; cdr3_nt: TGTGCCTGGAGTCGCGACAGGCCCTATGGCTACACCTTC
cdr3_length: 13; d_call: NA; v_call: TRBV6-1; clone_size: many; j_call: TRBJ1-1; cdr3_aa: CASSAGRNTEAFF; cdr3_nt: TGTGCCAGCAGCGCAGGGAGGAACACTGAAGCTTTCTTT
cdr3_length: 14; d_call: NA; v_call: TRBV27; clone_size: many; j_call: TRBJ2-5; cdr3_aa: CASSVGGGKETQYF; cdr3_nt: TGTGCCAGCAGCGTGGGGGGCGGAAAAGAGACCCAGTACTTC
cdr3_length: 16; d_call: NA; v_call: TRBV28; clone_size: NA; j_call: TRBJ2-3; cdr3_aa: CASSKTGYQPTDTQYF; cdr3_nt: TGTGCCAGCAGTAAGACCGGGTATCAACCCACAGATACGCAGTATTTT
cdr3_length: 16; d_call: TRBD2; v_call: TRBV7-6; clone_size: many; j_call: TRBJ2-3; cdr3_aa: CASSLGQSGGGDTQYF; cdr3_nt: TGTGCCAGCAGCTTAGGGCAGAGCGGGGGGGGAGATACGCAGTATTTT
cdr3_length: 13; d_call: NA; v_call: TRBV10-3; clone_size: many; j_call: TRBJ1-5; cdr3_aa: CAISDMGDQPQHF; cdr3_nt: TGTGCCATCAGTGATATGGGGGATCAGCCCCAGCATTTT
cdr3_length: 16; d_call: TRBD2; v_call: TRBV5-1; clone_size: NA; j_call: TRBJ2-3; cdr3_aa: CASSRTSGGVTDTQYF; cdr3_nt: TGCGCCAGCAGCCGGACTAGCGGGGGGGTCACAGATACGCAGTATTTT
cdr3_length: 15; d_call: TRBD1; v_call: TRBV4-1; clone_size: many; j_call: TRBJ2-7; cdr3_aa: CASSQAGTGGYEQYF; cdr3_nt: TGCGCCAGCAGCCAAGCGGGGACAGGGGGTTACGAGCAGTACTTC
cdr3_length: 14; d_call: TRBD1; v_call: TRBV20-1; clone_size: NA; j_call: TRBJ2-5; cdr3_aa: CSATRTGSGETQYF; cdr3_nt: TGCAGTGCTACACGGACAGGGTCGGGGGAGACCCAGTACTTC
cdr3_length: 12; d_call: NA; v_call: TRBV5-6; clone_size: NA; j_call: TRBJ1-2; cdr3_aa: CASCLWSLRYSF; cdr3_nt: TGTGCCAGCTGCTTGTGGTCGCTGCGCTACTCCTTC
cdr3_length: 13; d_call: NA; v_call: TRBV7-9; clone_size: NA; j_call: TRBJ2-7; cdr3_aa: CASSLHSGGEQYF; cdr3_nt: TGTGCCAGCAGCCTCCACAGCGGCGGCGAGCAGTACTTC
cdr3_length: 15; d_call: NA; v_call: TRBV12-3/TRBV12-4; clone_size: NA; j_call: TRBJ2-1; cdr3_aa: CASSSPGYQYNEQFF; cdr3_nt: TGTGCCAGCAGTTCGCCGGGATATCAGTACAATGAGCAGTTCTTC
cdr3_length: 15; d_call: TRBD1; v_call: TRBV7-2; clone_size: many; j_call: TRBJ1-2; cdr3_aa: CASSPPGQGSYGYTF; cdr3_nt: TGTGCCAGCAGCCCCCCGGGACAGGGTTCGTATGGCTACACCTTC
cdr3_length: 15; d_call: NA; v_call: TRBV6-1; clone_size: few; j_call: TRBJ2-7; cdr3_aa: CASSAIAATTYEQYF; cdr3_nt: TGTGCCAGCAGTGCAATAGCGGCTACAACCTACGAGCAGTACTTC
cdr3_length: 17; d_call: TRBD2; v_call: TRBV20-1; clone_size: many; j_call: TRBJ2-5; cdr3_aa: CSARAGAELAGWETQYF; cdr3_nt: TGCAGTGCTAGAGCAGGGGCGGAGCTAGCGGGATGGGAGACCCAGTACTTC
cdr3_length: 14; d_call: NA; v_call: TRBV27; clone_size: few; j_call: TRBJ1-1; cdr3_aa: CASSLWGQITEASF; cdr3_nt: TGTGCCAGCAGCCTCTGGGGGCAGATCACTGAAGCTTCCTTT
cdr3_length: 16; d_call: TRBD2; v_call: TRBV19; clone_size: NA; j_call: TRBJ2-3; cdr3_aa: CASSMGLAGGTYTQYF; cdr3_nt: TGTGCCAGTAGTATGGGACTAGCGGGTGGGACATATACGCAGTATTTT
cdr3_length: 16; d_call: NA; v_call: TRBV6-1; clone_size: few; j_call: TRBJ2-2; cdr3_aa: CASSESVGEGTGEPFF; cdr3_nt: NA
cdr3_length: 13; d_call: NA; v_call: TRBV5-4; clone_size: many; j_call: TRBJ2-7; cdr3_aa: CASSPVESGEQYF; cdr3_nt: TGTGCCAGCAGCCCGGTGGAGTCGGGAGAGCAGTACTTC
cdr3_length: 15; d_call: NA; v_call: TRBV27; clone_size: many; j_call: TRBJ2-4; cdr3_aa: CASCWAHIAKNIQYF; cdr3_nt: TGTGCCAGTTGCTGGGCCCACATAGCCAAAAACATTCAGTACTTC
cdr3_length: 12; d_call: NA; v_call: TRBV10-2; clone_size: many; j_call: TRBJ2-7; cdr3_aa: CASSALSYEQYF; cdr3_nt: TGCGCCAGCAGTGCACTATCCTACGAGCAGTACTTC
cdr3_length: 13; d_call: TRBD1; v_call: TRBV7-3; clone_size: NA; j_call: TRBJ2-7; cdr3_aa: CASSFGQGGEQYF; cdr3_nt: TGTGCCAGCAGCTTCGGACAGGGGGGCGAGCAGTACTTC
cdr3_length: 17; d_call: TRBD1; v_call: TRBV7-2; clone_size: medium-sized; j_call: TRBJ2-7; cdr3_aa: CASSNLGGTGFSHEQYF; cdr3_nt: TGTGCCAGCAGCAACTTAGGGGGGACAGGGTTCTCCCACGAGCAGTACTTC
cdr3_length: 15; d_call: TRBD1; v_call: TRBV7-9; clone_size: many; j_call: TRBJ1-1; cdr3_aa: CASSSRTGGFTEAFF; cdr3_nt: TGTGCCAGCAGCTCTCGGACAGGGGGGTTCACTGAAGCTTTCTTT
cdr3_length: 14; d_call: TRBD1; v_call: TRBV12-3/TRBV12-4; clone_size: NA; j_call: TRBJ1-2; cdr3_aa: CASSRDRGKSGYAF; cdr3_nt: TGTGCCAGCAGTAGGGACAGGGGCAAGTCTGGCTACGCCTTC
cdr3_length: 15; d_call: TRBD2; v_call: TRBV2; clone_size: few; j_call: TRBJ2-1; cdr3_aa: CASSDDAGGYNEQFF; cdr3_nt: TGTGCCAGCAGTGATGATGCGGGAGGGTACAATGAGCAGTTCTTC
cdr3_length: 16; d_call: NA; v_call: TRBV5-8; clone_size: NA; j_call: TRBJ1-1; cdr3_aa: CASPEGVARVVSEAFF; cdr3_nt: TGTGCCAGCCCCGAAGGTGTAGCAAGGGTAGTTTCTGAAGCTTTCTTT
cdr3_length: 15; d_call: TRBD1; v_call: TRBV5-1; clone_size: medium-sized; j_call: TRBJ2-7; cdr3_aa: CASSPGTGLTYEQYF; cdr3_nt: TGCGCCAGCAGCCCGGGGACAGGCTTAACCTACGAGCAGTACTTC
cdr3_length: 13; d_call: NA; v_call: TRBV30; clone_size: many; j_call: TRBJ1-1; cdr3_aa: CAWILGVKTEAFF; cdr3_nt: TGTGCCTGGATACTCGGAGTCAAGACTGAAGCTTTCTTT
cdr3_length: 12; d_call: NA; v_call: TRBV7-9; clone_size: many; j_call: TRBJ1-1; cdr3_aa: CASSLGDIPTFF; cdr3_nt: TGTGCCAGCAGCTTAGGGGACATACCTACGTTCTTT
cdr3_length: 14; d_call: NA; v_call: TRBV18; clone_size: many; j_call: TRBJ2-5; cdr3_aa: CASSRNDNQETQYF; cdr3_nt: TGTGCCAGCTCACGAAATGACAACCAAGAGACCCAGTACTTC
cdr3_length: 15; d_call: TRBD1; v_call: TRBV6-2/TRBV6-3; clone_size: NA; j_call: TRBJ2-7; cdr3_aa: CAIRTGTGGNYEHYF; cdr3_nt: TGTGCCATCAGGACCGGGACAGGGGGCAACTACGAGCATTACTTC
cdr3_length: 14; d_call: NA; v_call: TRBV20-1; clone_size: many; j_call: TRBJ2-3; cdr3_aa: CSVRGQSSTDTQYF; cdr3_nt: TGCAGTGTTCGAGGACAGAGCAGCACAGATACGCAGTATTTT
cdr3_length: 15; d_call: NA; v_call: TRBV5-5; clone_size: medium-sized; j_call: TRBJ2-7; cdr3_aa: CASSWGDIGSYEQYF; cdr3_nt: TGTGCCAGCAGCTGGGGGGATATAGGCTCCTACGAGCAGTACTTC
cdr3_length: 12; d_call: NA; v_call: TRBV20-1; clone_size: many; j_call: TRBJ2-7; cdr3_aa: CSAVGLSYEQYF; cdr3_nt: TGCAGTGCTGTGGGACTGAGCTACGAGCAGTACTTC
cdr3_length: 15; d_call: NA; v_call: TRBV27; clone_size: medium-sized; j_call: TRBJ1-6; cdr3_aa: CASRDLSSYNSPLHF; cdr3_nt: TGTGCCAGCAGAGACCTTAGCTCCTATAATTCACCCCTCCACTTT
cdr3_length: 12; d_call: NA; v_call: TRBV4-1; clone_size: many; j_call: TRBJ1-2; cdr3_aa: CASSQPAGVGSF; cdr3_nt: TGCGCCAGCAGCCAACCCGCAGGGGTTGGGTCCTTC
cdr3_length: 16; d_call: NA; v_call: TRBV7-2; clone_size: many; j_call: TRBJ1-5; cdr3_aa: CASSITAWGGNQPQHF; cdr3_nt: TGTGCCAGCAGCATCACAGCTTGGGGCGGCAATCAGCCCCAGCATTTT
cdr3_length: 14; d_call: NA; v_call: TRBV11-2; clone_size: many; j_call: TRBJ2-7; cdr3_aa: CASSPRTVSYEQYF; cdr3_nt: TGTGCCAGCAGCCCACGGACGGTTTCCTACGAGCAGTACTTC
cdr3_length: 17; d_call: NA; v_call: TRBV7-3; clone_size: NA; j_call: TRBJ2-1; cdr3_aa: CASSLRLSGISYNEQFF; cdr3_nt: TGTGCCAGCAGCCTAAGACTCTCGGGGATTTCCTACAATGAGCAGTTCTTC
cdr3_length: 17; d_call: TRBD2; v_call: TRBV4-3; clone_size: many; j_call: TRBJ2-1; cdr3_aa: CASSQDPGLAGGGEQFF; cdr3_nt: TGCGCCAGCAGCCAAGACCCGGGACTAGCGGGAGGGGGTGAGCAGTTCTTC
cdr3_length: 12; d_call: NA; v_call: TRBV12-3/TRBV12-4; clone_size: many; j_call: TRBJ2-1; cdr3_aa: CASSLDFRDQFF; cdr3_nt: TGTGCCAGCAGTTTAGACTTCCGGGATCAGTTCTTC
cdr3_length: 11; d_call: NA; v_call: TRBV28; clone_size: NA; j_call: TRBJ1-2; cdr3_aa: CASTAGVGYTF; cdr3_nt: TGTGCCAGCACCGCGGGGGTGGGCTACACCTTC
cdr3_length: 16; d_call: NA; v_call: TRBV12-3/TRBV12-4; clone_size: NA; j_call: TRBJ2-3; cdr3_aa: CASSPSAGTTTDTQYF; cdr3_nt: TGTGCCAGCAGCCCTAGCGCGGGTACTACCACGGATACGCAGTATTTT
cdr3_length: 14; d_call: NA; v_call: TRBV20-1; clone_size: many; j_call: TRBJ2-4; cdr3_aa: CSPLDPLAKNIQYF; cdr3_nt: TGCAGCCCCCTCGACCCACTAGCCAAAAACATTCAGTACTTC
cdr3_length: 16; d_call: TRBD2; v_call: TRBV5-1; clone_size: many; j_call: TRBJ2-5; cdr3_aa: CASSLAAGVSLETQYF; cdr3_nt: TGCGCCAGCAGCTTGGCAGCGGGAGTGAGTTTGGAGACCCAGTACTTC
cdr3_length: 14; d_call: TRBD1; v_call: TRBV7-2; clone_size: many; j_call: TRBJ1-4; cdr3_aa: CASSIAGTGNKLFF; cdr3_nt: TGTGCCAGCAGCATAGCCGGGACAGGGAACAAACTGTTTTTT
cdr3_length: 14; d_call: NA; v_call: TRBV7-3; clone_size: many; j_call: TRBJ2-2; cdr3_aa: CASSSGRGTGELFF; cdr3_nt: TGTGCCAGCAGCTCGGGTAGGGGAACCGGGGAGCTGTTTTTT
cdr3_length: 13; d_call: NA; v_call: TRBV6-1; clone_size: NA; j_call: TRBJ2-7; cdr3_aa: CASSLSRTYEQYF; cdr3_nt: TGTGCCAGCAGTCTAAGTCGCACCTACGAGCAGTACTTC
cdr3_length: 19; d_call: NA; v_call: TRBV4-2; clone_size: many; j_call: TRBJ1-5; cdr3_aa: CASSQETQWGDYSNQPQHF; cdr3_nt: TGTGCCAGCAGCCAAGAAACCCAATGGGGAGATTATAGCAATCAGCCCCAGCATTTT
cdr3_length: 16; d_call: NA; v_call: TRBV7-9; clone_size: many; j_call: TRBJ1-4; cdr3_aa: CASSLPSDRRGEKLFF; cdr3_nt: TGTGCCAGCAGCTTACCGTCTGACAGGCGGGGGGAAAAACTGTTTTTT
cdr3_length: 13; d_call: NA; v_call: TRBV30; clone_size: many; j_call: TRBJ2-3; cdr3_aa: CASSAGSTDTQYF; cdr3_nt: TGTGCCTCCTCCGCGGGATCGACAGATACGCAGTATTTT
cdr3_length: 15; d_call: TRBD2; v_call: TRBV9; clone_size: NA; j_call: TRBJ2-7; cdr3_aa: CASSGHPSGSYEQYF; cdr3_nt: TGTGCCAGCAGCGGCCATCCTAGCGGCTCCTACGAGCAGTACTTC
cdr3_length: 15; d_call: TRBD1; v_call: TRBV6-1; clone_size: many; j_call: TRBJ1-4; cdr3_aa: CASSLGQGSTEKLFF; cdr3_nt: TGTGCCAGCAGTCTAGGACAGGGGTCAACTGAAAAACTGTTTTTT
cdr3_length: 13; d_call: NA; v_call: TRBV4-3; clone_size: NA; j_call: TRBJ2-3; cdr3_aa: CACSQGSTDTQYF; cdr3_nt: TGCGCCTGCAGCCAAGGGAGCACAGATACGCAGTATTTT
cdr3_length: 14; d_call: NA; v_call: TRBV6-1; clone_size: few; j_call: TRBJ1-2; cdr3_aa: CASSETLGPYGYTF; cdr3_nt: TGTGCCTCCTCGGAAACATTGGGTCCCTATGGCTACACCTTC
cdr3_length: 13; d_call: NA; v_call: TRBV28; clone_size: few; j_call: TRBJ2-7; cdr3_aa: CASIFQGVFKQYF; cdr3_nt: TGTGCCAGCATTTTCCAGGGAGTGTTTAAGCAGTACTTC
cdr3_length: 11; d_call: NA; v_call: TRBV19; clone_size: many; j_call: TRBJ2-5; cdr3_aa: CASSMAETQYF; cdr3_nt: TGTGCCAGTAGTATGGCTGAGACCCAGTACTTC